Below are 27 T cell receptor beta chains sequenced from a single sample in a study of blood T cell repertoires in COVID-19. TCRdb's table, derived via immunoSEQ multiplex PCR, lists solely in-frame clones and lacks some. In the table there are 90,000 or so clones, about 90% of which are singletons. Source material: peripheral blood. The receptor source for this set is a human donor with active COVID-19. The donor label of this sample is uncertain.

This chain connects TRBV24-1 to TRBJ1-2; TRBD1 matches at 12 bases. The CDR3 sequence is 17 residues long. CDR1 KGHDR and CDR2 SFDVKD come from the germline V gene. V dropped 5 bases and J dropped 3; count of bases not matched to a gene: 9. Here the CDR3 reads CATSAPQGTGGYYGYTF. Written as DNA, the CDR3 is TGTGCCACCAGTGCCCCCCAGGGGACAGGGGGCTACTATGGCTACACCTTC.

The chain employs TRBV12-3 or TRBV12-4 and TRBJ2-2; a possible D gene is TRBD2 (6 bases). This CDR3 contains 13 residues. The germline V and J ends were trimmed by 5 bases and 3 bases, with 7 bases remaining between them. The CDR3 DNA reads as TGTGCCAGCAGTGCTAGCGACACCGGGGAGCTGTTTTTT. This encodes CASSASDTGELFF.

The chain has TRBV3-1 (or the pseudogene TRBV3-2) and TRBJ2-3, with 10 bases lining up with TRBD2. V was pared by 4 bases and J by 1 base, with 2 bases of the junction left unmatched. In germline, CDR1 is LGHDT, CDR2 YNNKEL (reference sequence). The CDR3 totals 15 residues. The CDR3 coding sequence is TGTGCCAGCAGCCCGGGGACTAGCGGCACAGATACGCAGTATTTT. It translates to CASSPGTSGTDTQYF.

The V and J genes are TRBV19 and TRBJ2-1; tentative D call: TRBD1 (6 bases). CDR3 length: 13 residues. Germline V gene sequence: CDR1 LNHDA, CDR2 SQIVND (reference sequence). V shed 4 bases and J shed 5 bases, with 9 bases lying between them. The CDR3 sequence: CASSTWTDNEQFF. The CDR3 DNA sequence: TGTGCCAGTAGTACCTGGACAGACAATGAGCAGTTCTTC.

V is TRBV3-1 (or the pseudogene TRBV3-2) and J is TRBJ1-4; no firm D call. Trimming removed 4 bases from V and 8 bases from J, with 17 bases in between. The CDR3 covers 15 residues. Looked up from germline, CDR1 is LGHDT and CDR2 is YNNKEL (reference sequence). The CDR3 sequence is CASSLQADAWEKLFF. The CDR3 coding sequence is TGTGCCAGCAGCCTCCAGGCCGACGCCTGGGAAAAACTGTTTTTT.

CDR3 amino acids: CASKLSGNTIYF. CDR3 DNA sequence: TGTGCCAGCAAGCTCTCTGGAAACACCATATATTTT. V gene TRBV28 combines with J gene TRBJ1-3, with D unresolved. Germline lookup yields CDR1 MDHEN and CDR2 SYDVKM. V lost 7 bases, J lost 0 bases, and 4 bases lay in between. The length of the CDR3 is 12 residues.

V and J are TRBV6-2 or TRBV6-3 and TRBJ2-7; 8 bases align to TRBD1. V was clipped by 2 bases and J by 2 bases; unmatched bases: 2. The germline gives CDR1 MNHEY, CDR2 SVGEGT. This CDR3 contains 14 residues. The CDR3 nucleotides read TGTGCCAGCAGTTACGGCAGGGGGCCCTACGAGCAGTACTTC. This codes for CASSYGRGPYEQYF.

This sequence joins TRBV14 and TRBJ1-6; 8 bases match TRBD1. In germline, CDR1 is SGHDN, CDR2 FVKESK. The trim removed 0 bases at V and 7 bases at J, leaving 5 bases unmatched. This CDR3 region has 16 residues. CDR3 DNA sequence: TGTGCCAGCAGCCAAGATCCCACAGGGGGAAATTCACCCCTCCACTTT. This translates into CASSQDPTGGNSPLHF.

As to this clone: Other DNA sequences in this specimen translate into the identical CDR3. This sequence joins TRBV28 and TRBJ1-1; tentative D call: TRBD1 (5 bases). The CDR3 has 15 amino acids. The V end was cut by 3 bases, the J end by 1 base, with 12 bases between. The germline V gene encodes CDR1 MDHEN and CDR2 SYDVKM. The CDR3, as DNA: TGTGCCAGCAGTTTTGCGGGGGGACCGAACACTGAAGCTTTCTTT. Protein sequence: CASSFAGGPNTEAFF.

The chain has TRBV11-2 and TRBJ2-1; the D gene is possibly TRBD1 (5 bases). The CDR3 contains 14 residues. V lost 5 bases to trimming and J lost 6 bases, with 14 bases between them. Germline loops: CDR1 SGHAT, CDR2 FQNNGV. In DNA, the CDR3 is TGTGCCAGCAGCAGGTGGGGCAGGGTCAATGAGCAGTTCTTC. Protein: CASSRWGRVNEQFF.

This clone has a handful of counts. The V gene is TRBV4-2, the J gene TRBJ1-6; maybe TRBD1 (5 bases). Germline V gene sequence: CDR1 LGHNA, CDR2 YNFKEQ. V lost 3 bases and J lost 0, with 15 bases in between. The CDR3 contains 18 residues. The chain's CDR3 is CASSHQGPGSSYNSPLHF. DNA for the CDR3: TGTGCCAGCAGCCACCAGGGCCCAGGCAGCTCCTATAATTCACCCCTCCACTTT.

The chain joins TRBV2 to TRBJ2-1, with 9 bases identical to TRBD1. This CDR3 has 16 residues. From germline, CDR1 is SNHLY and CDR2 FYNNEI. V lost 6 bases to trimming and J lost 0 bases; unmatched junction nucleotides: 6. The CDR3 bases are TGTGCCAGCAGGGACAGGGGCGGAAGCTCCTACAATGAGCAGTTCTTC. This gives the protein CASRDRGGSSYNEQFF.

The rearrangement links TRBV19 to TRBJ2-1; D unresolved. Trimming pared 2 bases from V and 7 bases from J, leaving 9 bases between. The CDR3 is made up of 13 amino acids. Germline lookup yields CDR1 LNHDA and CDR2 SQIVND (reference sequence). The CDR3 coding sequence is TGTGCCAGTAGTATACAGTTGAGGAATGAGCAGTTCTTC. Protein sequence: CASSIQLRNEQFF.

As regards this clone: This specimen includes other DNA sequences encoding the same CDR3. Here the CDR3 reads CASSVADGAYEQYF. Written as DNA, the CDR3 is TGTGCCAGCAGCGTAGCTGACGGAGCCTACGAGCAGTACTTC. The chain recombines TRBV9 with TRBJ2-7; D is unresolved. V lost 0 bases, J lost 2 bases, and 9 bases lay in between. Per the germline V gene, CDR1 is SGDLS and CDR2 is YYNGEE. The CDR3 has 14 residues. The variable domain in full, with the rest retrieved from reference TRBV9 and TRBJ2-7, is DSGVTQTPKHLITATGQRVTLRCSPRSGDLSVYWYQQSLDQGLQFLIQYYNGEERAKGNILERFSAQQFPDLHSELNLSSLELGDSALYFCASSVADGAYEQYFGPGTRLTVT.

The chain joins TRBV24-1 to TRBJ2-5; weak D call: TRBD2 (6 bases). Per germline, CDR1 KGHDR and CDR2 SFDVKD. Trimming took 4 bases from V and 6 from J, leaving 11 bases between them. CDR3 size: 13 residues. The DNA for the CDR3 is TGTGCCACCAGTGAGTCCGGCGGGAAGACCCAGTACTTC. It is translated as CATSESGGKTQYF.

The J gene is TRBJ1-1, the V gene TRBV12-3 or TRBV12-4; D is unclear. The length of the CDR3 is 13 residues. V gave up 6 bases and J gave up 1 base, with 9 bases separating them. CDR3 region: CASSPPENTEAFF. The CDR3 bases are TGTGCCAGCAGCCCCCCAGAGAACACTGAAGCTTTCTTT.

V and J are TRBV25-1 and TRBJ1-2; tentatively, D is TRBD1 (6 bases). V dropped 6 bases and J dropped 5 bases, with 13 bases sitting between them. Germline V lookup: CDR1 MGHDK, CDR2 SYGVNS. This CDR3 has 13 residues. The CDR3 sequence: CASRADRFYGYTF. The CDR3 DNA follows: TGTGCCAGCAGGGCCGACAGGTTTTATGGCTACACCTTC.

This chain links TRBV7-8 with TRBJ1-1; 10 bases agree with TRBD1. Germline CDR1 reads SGHVS; CDR2 reads FQNEAQ. The J segment lost 6 bases and the V segment lost 5 bases, leaving 9 bases of the junction unmatched. The CDR3 has 15 amino acids. The CDR3 loop reads CASSLRGQGIPEAFF. DNA of the CDR3: TGTGCCAGCAGCCTGAGGGGACAGGGGATCCCTGAAGCTTTCTTT.

The chain carries TRBV4-2 and TRBJ2-3; TRBD2 matches 11 bases. The CDR3 spans 20 residues. V shed 0 bases, J shed 2 bases, and the junction held 13 bases outside the gene matches. Germline V gene sequence: CDR1 LGHNA, CDR2 YNFKEQ. In DNA, the CDR3 is TGTGCCAGCAGCCAAGACCCATCCCGTCTAGCGGGGGGTGCCACAGATACGCAGTATTTT. Translated, it gives CASSQDPSRLAGGATDTQYF.

This chain connects TRBV28 to TRBJ1-4, with unresolved D. Per the germline V gene, CDR1 is MDHEN and CDR2 is SYDVKM. This CDR3 is 14 amino acids long. V gave up 8 bases and J gave up 8 bases, with 18 bases separating them. CDR3 DNA sequence: TGTGCCAGCGGCGGAGGGTCCGTAAACGAAAAACTGTTTTTT. The encoded protein is CASGGGSVNEKLFF.

The chain links TRBV7-3 to TRBJ2-5; no clear D gene. This CDR3 comprises 13 residues. V lost 3 bases to trimming and J lost 4 bases, with 9 bases between them. Looked up from germline, CDR1 is SGHTA and CDR2 is FQGTGA. The CDR3 DNA reads TGTGCCAGCAGCTTGAACAGCTTAGAGACCCAGTACTTC. Translation: CASSLNSLETQYF.

This chain uses TRBV3-1 (or the pseudogene TRBV3-2) with TRBJ1-6; 7 bases match TRBD1. Per the germline V gene, CDR1 is LGHDT and CDR2 is YNNKEL (reference sequence). J gave up 0 bases and V 8 bases, and 13 bases lay outside the gene matches. CDR3 length: 18 residues. The CDR3 coding sequence is TGTGCCAGCGGGGCACAGGGGCCTCTCAGCTCCTATAATTCACCCCTCCACTTT. Amino acids: CASGAQGPLSSYNSPLHF.

This chain joins TRBV11-2 and TRBJ2-5; no firm D call. In germline, CDR1 is SGHAT, CDR2 FQNNGV. There are 13 residues in the CDR3. V lost 2 bases to trimming and J lost 5 bases, with 9 bases between them. The CDR3 coding sequence is TGTGCCAGCAGCTTAAATCGCTATGAGACCCAGTACTTC. Encoded protein: CASSLNRYETQYF.

By sample share, this clone is medium-sized. V is TRBV18 and J is TRBJ1-6, with 7 bases fitting TRBD1. Germline lookup yields CDR1 KGHSH and CDR2 LQKENI. The CDR3 runs to 17 residues. The J segment lost 14 bases and the V segment lost 3 bases, leaving 19 bases of the junction unmatched. DNA for the CDR3: TGTGCCAGCTCACCCGGACCGACAGGGTACTATAATTCGACCCTCCACTTT. This codes for CASSPGPTGYYNSTLHF. Filled out from reference TRBV18 and TRBJ1-6, the complete variable domain reads NAGVMQNPRHLVRRRGQEARLRCSPMKGHSHVYWYRQLPEEGLKFMVYLQKENIIDESGMPKERFSAEFPKEGPSILRIQQVVRGDSAAYFCASSPGPTGYYNSTLHFGNGTRLTVT.

The chain uses TRBV4-2 and TRBJ2-3; 9 bases map to TRBD2. This CDR3 spans 17 amino acids. CDR1 and CDR2 (germline): LGHNA, YNFKEQ. The V segment lost 0 bases and the J segment 2 bases; nucleotides outside the gene matches: 6. For the CDR3, the DNA is TGTGCCAGCAGCCAAGATGCTAGCGGGGCCTACACAGATACGCAGTATTTT. Its translation is CASSQDASGAYTDTQYF.

This clone was seen once. The V gene is TRBV28, the J gene TRBJ2-1, with 7 bases lining up with TRBD1. The V gene end was trimmed by 8 bases and the J gene end by 6 bases; junction bases not matched to a gene: 16. The CDR3 is 16 amino acids. Germline V gene lookup returns CDR1 MDHEN and CDR2 SYDVKM. CDR3 DNA: TGTGCCAGCTCACCCCCGGGGACAGCCACTTCCAATGAGCAGTTCTTC. Encoded protein: CASSPPGTATSNEQFF.

The chain has TRBV28 and TRBJ2-3, with 8 bases fitting TRBD2. This CDR3 contains 18 residues. J lost 1 base, V lost 7 bases, and 16 bases had no gene match. Germline loops: CDR1 MDHEN, CDR2 SYDVKM. CDR3 amino acids: CASTPRVLAGPGTDTQYF. The CDR3 DNA follows: TGTGCCAGCACCCCCCGGGTTCTAGCGGGCCCTGGCACAGATACGCAGTATTTT. The full variable domain, its missing parts supplied by reference TRBV28 and TRBJ2-3, is DVKVTQSSRYLVKRTGEKVFLECVQDMDHENMFWYRQDPGLGLRLIYFSYDVKMKEKGDIPEGYSVSREKKERFSLILESASTNQTSMYLCASTPRVLAGPGTDTQYFGPGTRLTVL.